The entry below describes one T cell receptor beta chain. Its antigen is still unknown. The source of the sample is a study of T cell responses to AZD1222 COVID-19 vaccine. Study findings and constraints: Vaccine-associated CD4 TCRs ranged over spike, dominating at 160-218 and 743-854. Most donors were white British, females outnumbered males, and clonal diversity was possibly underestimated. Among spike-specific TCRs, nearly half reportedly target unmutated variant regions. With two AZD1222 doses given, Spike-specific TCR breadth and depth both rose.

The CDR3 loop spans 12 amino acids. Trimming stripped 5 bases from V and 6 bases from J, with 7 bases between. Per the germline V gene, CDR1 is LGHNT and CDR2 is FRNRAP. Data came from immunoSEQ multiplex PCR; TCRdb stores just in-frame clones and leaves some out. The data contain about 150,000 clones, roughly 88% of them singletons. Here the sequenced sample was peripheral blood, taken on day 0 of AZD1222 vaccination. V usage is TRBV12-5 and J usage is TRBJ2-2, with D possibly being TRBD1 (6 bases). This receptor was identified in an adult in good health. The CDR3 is CASGQGPGELFF. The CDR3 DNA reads TGTGCTAGTGGTCAGGGGCCCGGGGAGCTGTTTTTT.